What follows are 2 T cell receptor beta chains derived from one specimen sequenced in a study of patients and donors after allogeneic stem cell transplantation. TCRdb recomputed calls from the RT-PCR reads with MiXCR, one row per CDR3 protein. The table shows around 160,000 distinct CDR3 sequences, with 30% occurring only once. Sequenced: blood, either unsorted or a sorted T cell fraction (not recorded which). The receptor set was obtained from a human donor who was either an allogeneic HSCT recipient or a stem cell or donor lymphocyte infusion donor (not recorded which). It is not recorded whose cells these are; they may come from a transplant donor.

This chain joins TRBV20-1 and TRBJ2-7; TRBD1 might be the D (5 bases). This CDR3 comprises 15 residues. Trimming pared 0 bases from V and 7 bases from J, leaving 19 bases between. Germline V lookup: CDR1 DFQATT, CDR2 SNEGSKA (reference sequence). CDR3 nucleotide sequence: TGCAGTGCTAGAGATCTCGTGGGCCGACCAGGGGAGCAGTACTTC. The encoded protein is CSARDLVGRPGEQYF.

The genes are TRBV4-2 and TRBJ2-3; D may be TRBD2 (5 bases). V shed 4 bases and J shed 1 base, with 12 bases lying between them. Germline V gene lookup returns CDR1 LGHNA and CDR2 YNFKEQ. The CDR3 contains 15 residues. The CDR3 bases are TGTGCCAGCAGCCTCGGGGAGTTCGGCACAGATACGCAGTATTTT. Amino acids: CASSLGEFGTDTQYF.